These T cell receptor beta chains were read from a single sample in a study of T cells in localized non-small cell lung cancer. TCRdb keeps only in-frame clones here, not all; method: immunoSEQ multiplex PCR. Of approximately 1,500 clones listed, 20% were seen once; the top ten hold around 12%. The sequencing used lung tumor tissue, collected before any cancer treatment. The receptors derive from a female donor of 60 years or more with stage II lung adenocarcinoma. Both conserved end residues are part of each CDR3. The D gene is left open where the match is weak. Size is stated for part of the rows, as once, few or many counts, or as a class when the clone is expanded.

CDR3 DNA: TGTGCCTGGAGTGTGAGTAATGAGCAGTTCTTC
CDR3 protein: CAWSVSNEQFF
J gene: TRBJ2-1
V gene: TRBV30
D gene: -
CDR3 length: 11
clone size: -

CDR3 DNA: TGTGCCAGCTCGCCCCCGGGACAGGGGGTACGGGATACGCAGTATTTT
CDR3 protein: CASSPPGQGVRDTQYF
J gene: TRBJ2-3
V gene: TRBV18
D gene: TRBD1
CDR3 length: 16
clone size: -

CDR3 DNA: TGTGCCAGTAGAAAAGGGACGGGTAGCTCCTACGAGCAGTACTTC
CDR3 protein: CASRKGTGSSYEQYF
J gene: TRBJ2-7
V gene: TRBV19
D gene: -
CDR3 length: 15
clone size: -

CDR3 DNA: TGCAGCGTTGGGGACAGGGGGCTCCAAAAACTGTTTTTT
CDR3 protein: CSVGDRGLQKLFF
J gene: TRBJ1-4
V gene: TRBV29-1
D gene: TRBD1
CDR3 length: 13
clone size: -

CDR3 DNA: TGTGCCTACAGGGGAGATAATGAAAAACTGTTTTTT
CDR3 protein: CAYRGDNEKLFF
J gene: TRBJ1-4
V gene: TRBV30
D gene: TRBD1
CDR3 length: 12
clone size: -

CDR3 DNA: TGTGCCAGCAGCTACAGGGGTTTTGGCACTGAAGCTTTCTTT
CDR3 protein: CASSYRGFGTEAFF
J gene: TRBJ1-1
V gene: TRBV28
D gene: TRBD1
CDR3 length: 14
clone size: few

CDR3 DNA: TGTGCCAGCAGTTACCCTGACCGGGACAACGAAGCGAGCTGGGAGCAGTTCTTC
CDR3 protein: CASSYPDRDNEASWEQFF
J gene: TRBJ2-1
V gene: TRBV6-8
D gene: -
CDR3 length: 18
clone size: -

CDR3 DNA: TGTGCCAGTAGTCCACAGGGGTATAGCAATCAGCCCCAGCATTTT
CDR3 protein: CASSPQGYSNQPQHF
J gene: TRBJ1-5
V gene: TRBV19
D gene: TRBD1
CDR3 length: 15
clone size: -

CDR3 DNA: TGTGCCAGCAGTGGAGGGTCCGGGACAGGGCGCGAAAAACTGTTTTTT
CDR3 protein: CASSGGSGTGREKLFF
J gene: TRBJ1-4
V gene: TRBV6-8
D gene: TRBD1
CDR3 length: 16
clone size: few

CDR3 DNA: TGCGCCAGCAGGTCCGGGACTAGCGCTTACAATGAGCAGTTCTTC
CDR3 protein: CASRSGTSAYNEQFF
J gene: TRBJ2-1
V gene: TRBV5-1
D gene: TRBD2
CDR3 length: 15
clone size: -

CDR3 DNA: TGTGCCGGATCCCAGGACGGAATGAACACTGAAGCTTTCTTT
CDR3 protein: CAGSQDGMNTEAFF
J gene: TRBJ1-1
V gene: TRBV28
D gene: -
CDR3 length: 14
clone size: -

CDR3 DNA: TGTGCCTGGAGCTTGCGACTAGCCAGTGTCCAAGAGACCCAGTACTTC
CDR3 protein: CAWSLRLASVQETQYF
J gene: TRBJ2-5
V gene: TRBV30
D gene: TRBD2
CDR3 length: 16
clone size: few

CDR3 DNA: TGTGCCAGCAGTTTCGGGGGAACCCACTCCGAGCAGTACTTC
CDR3 protein: CASSFGGTHSEQYF
J gene: TRBJ2-7
V gene: TRBV6-8
D gene: -
CDR3 length: 14
clone size: few

CDR3 DNA: TGTGCCTGGAGGCACTCGAATGAGCAGTTCTTC
CDR3 protein: CAWRHSNEQFF
J gene: TRBJ2-1
V gene: TRBV30
D gene: -
CDR3 length: 11
clone size: -

CDR3 DNA: TGTGCCAGCAGGGGACAGGGCCTAAGCTCCTACAATGAGCAGTTCTTC
CDR3 protein: CASRGQGLSSYNEQFF
J gene: TRBJ2-1
V gene: TRBV6-8
D gene: TRBD1
CDR3 length: 16
clone size: -